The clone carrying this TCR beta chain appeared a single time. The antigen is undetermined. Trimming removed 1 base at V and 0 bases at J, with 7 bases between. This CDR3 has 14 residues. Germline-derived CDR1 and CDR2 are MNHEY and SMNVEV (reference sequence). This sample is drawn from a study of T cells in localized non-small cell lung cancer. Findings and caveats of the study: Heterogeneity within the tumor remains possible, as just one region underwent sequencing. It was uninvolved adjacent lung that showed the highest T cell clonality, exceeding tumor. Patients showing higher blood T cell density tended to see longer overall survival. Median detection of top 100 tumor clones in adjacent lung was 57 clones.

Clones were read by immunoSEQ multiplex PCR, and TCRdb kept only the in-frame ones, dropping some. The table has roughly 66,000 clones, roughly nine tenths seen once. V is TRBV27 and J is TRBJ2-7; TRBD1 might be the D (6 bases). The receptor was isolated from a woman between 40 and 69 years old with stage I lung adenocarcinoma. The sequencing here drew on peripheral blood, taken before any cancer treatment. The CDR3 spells CASSLLGASYEQYF. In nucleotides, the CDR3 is TGTGCCAGCAGTTTATTGGGGGCCTCCTACGAGCAGTACTTC.